A single sample gave rise to the 19 T cell receptor beta chains below, sequenced in a study of technical replicates of blood from several donors. Sequenced by immunoSEQ multiplex PCR; TCRdb stores in-frame clones only, minus some. The repertoire has about 84,000 clones, around 97% of them found once; the top ten carry 0.15% to 0.2%. The specimen sequenced was T cells isolated from PBMCs. Source of these receptors: a human donor in good health.

The rearrangement links TRBV29-1 to TRBJ1-1; D call uncertain. V was cut by 4 bases and J by 1 base, with 7 bases left in between. In germline, CDR1 is SQVTM, CDR2 ANQGSEA. The CDR3 covers 12 residues. The CDR3 loop reads CSVVHANTEAFF. CDR3 bases: TGCAGCGTTGTACACGCGAACACTGAAGCTTTCTTT.

The V call is TRBV4-1, the J call TRBJ1-1, with 7 bases lining up with TRBD1. CDR1 and CDR2 from the germline V gene are MGHRA and YSYEKL. The CDR3 consists of 15 residues. V lost 5 bases to trimming and J lost 0 bases; unmatched junction nucleotides: 6. The CDR3, as DNA: TGCGCCAGCAGCTACTTGACAGGGATGAACACTGAAGCTTTCTTT. Residues: CASSYLTGMNTEAFF.

The chain links TRBV5-1 to TRBJ1-4, with 10 bases identical to TRBD1. CDR3 length: 15 residues. Trimming at V came to 0 bases and at J to 6 bases, leaving 2 bases not matched to a gene. CDR1 is SGHRS, CDR2 YFSETQ, per germline. The CDR3, as DNA: TGCGCCAGCAGCTTGGCCGGGACAGGGGATGAAAAACTGTTTTTT. Translating it yields CASSLAGTGDEKLFF. The complete variable domain, with remaining parts taken from reference TRBV5-1 and TRBJ1-4, reads KAGVTQTPRYLIKTRGQQVTLSCSPISGHRSVSWYQQTPGQGLQFLFEYFSETQRNKGNFPGRFSGRQFSNSRSEMNVSTLELGDSALYLCASSLAGTGDEKLFFGSGTQLSVL.

The genes are TRBV13 and TRBJ2-7; a weak D match, TRBD2 (5 bases). CDR3 length: 12 amino acids. The germline V gene encodes CDR1 PRHDT and CDR2 FYEKMQ (reference sequence). The V and J ends lost 1 base and 9 bases respectively, with 10 bases between them. As DNA, the CDR3 is TGTGCCAGCAGCTTAGAGAGCGGAGGGCAGTACTTC. This sequence encodes CASSLESGGQYF. The whole variable domain, remainder taken from reference TRBV13 and TRBJ2-7, is AAGVIQSPRHLIKEKRETATLKCYPIPRHDTVYWYQQGPGQDPQFLISFYEKMQSDKGSIPDRFSAQQFSDYHSELNMSSLELGDSALYFCASSLESGGQYFGPGTRLTVT.

The gene calls are TRBV18 and TRBJ2-3; 11 positions match TRBD2. The V gene's germline CDR1 is KGHSH and CDR2 LQKENI. V trimming: 4 bases; J trimming: 6 bases; junction bases outside the gene matches: 9. The length of the CDR3 is 16 residues. The CDR3 nucleotides are TGTGCCAGCTCACGAGGGACTAGCGGAAGCGGCGATACGCAGTATTTT. It specifies CASSRGTSGSGDTQYF.

The chain employs TRBV11-3 and TRBJ2-3; 8 positions match TRBD2. Looked up from germline, CDR1 is SGHNT and CDR2 is YENEEA. This CDR3 region has 15 residues. The V gene end was trimmed by 1 base and the J gene end by 1 base; junction bases not matched to a gene: 1. This chain's CDR3 is CASSLAGGGTDTQYF. As DNA, the CDR3 is TGTGCCAGCAGCTTAGCGGGAGGGGGCACAGATACGCAGTATTTT.

The chain uses TRBV6-5 and TRBJ1-5; D possibly corresponds to TRBD1 (5 bases). The CDR3 consists of 14 residues. Germline-derived CDR1 and CDR2 are MNHEY and SVGAGI. The V and J ends lost 6 bases and 3 bases respectively, with 12 bases between them. The CDR3, as DNA: TGTGCCAGCAGACCCCCAGGGATCAATCAGCCCCAGCATTTT. This encodes CASRPPGINQPQHF.

The V gene is TRBV9, the J gene TRBJ2-1; 7 bases agree with TRBD2. The CDR3 spans 17 residues. V shed 3 bases and J 0 bases; nucleotides not matched to a gene: 9. The V gene's germline CDR1 is SGDLS and CDR2 YYNGEE. The CDR3: CASSDGHLADSYNEQFF. The CDR3 DNA follows: TGTGCCAGCAGCGACGGACATCTAGCGGACTCCTACAATGAGCAGTTCTTC.

This clone was detected once. This sequence joins TRBV5-1 and TRBJ2-1; 10 positions agree with TRBD1. From germline, CDR1 is SGHRS and CDR2 YFSETQ. The CDR3 spans 16 residues. The V gene end was trimmed by 6 bases and the J gene end by 0 bases; junction bases not matched to a gene: 6. Here the CDR3 DNA reads TGCGCCAGCAAGGACAGGGGGTCCCTCTCCTACAATGAGCAGTTCTTC. Encoded protein: CASKDRGSLSYNEQFF.

The chain links TRBV4-1 to TRBJ1-1; TRBD1 aligns across 8 bases. CDR1 and CDR2 from the germline V gene are MGHRA and YSYEKL. The CDR3 has 14 amino acids. J was trimmed by 0 bases and V by 5 bases; bases with no gene match: 2. The CDR3 here is CASSSDRVNTEAFF. The CDR3 DNA sequence: TGCGCCAGCAGCTCGGACAGGGTGAACACTGAAGCTTTCTTT.

This chain uses TRBV5-4 with TRBJ2-2, with TRBD1 identical over 9 bases. Germline values: CDR1 SGHNT, CDR2 YYREEE (reference sequence). The CDR3 loop spans 16 amino acids. V was pared by 0 bases and J by 4 bases, with 4 bases of the junction left unmatched. The CDR3 here is CASSLGVTGGTGELFF. In nucleotides, the CDR3 is TGTGCCAGCAGCTTGGGGGTGACAGGGGGCACCGGGGAGCTGTTTTTT.

This sequence joins TRBV19 and TRBJ2-7; 11 positions match TRBD1. The CDR3 is made up of 15 amino acids. Germline CDR1 is LNHDA and CDR2 is SQIVND (reference sequence). J was trimmed by 3 bases and V by 5 bases; bases with no gene match: 6. CDR3 loop: CASSSGQGANYEQYF. CDR3 coding DNA: TGTGCCAGTAGTTCCGGACAGGGGGCGAACTACGAGCAGTACTTC.

The chain carries TRBV4-1 and TRBJ1-4; TRBD1 matches at 10 bases. Germline V CDR1 and CDR2: MGHRA, YSYEKL. The CDR3 length is 17 residues. Trimming removed 0 bases from V and 2 bases from J; junction bases left unmatched: 3. The CDR3 loop reads CASSQEDRGSTNEKLFF. The CDR3 nucleotides read TGCGCCAGCAGCCAAGAGGACAGGGGGTCGACTAATGAAAAACTGTTTTTT.

The rearrangement joins TRBV11-1 to TRBJ1-1, with TRBD1 matching over 7 bases. V was clipped by 2 bases and J by 1 base; unmatched bases: 4. There are 15 residues in the CDR3. Germline V lookup: CDR1 SGHAT, CDR2 FQDESV (reference sequence). CDR3 nucleotides: TGTGCCAGCAGCTTAAGGGGACAGTCGAACACTGAAGCTTTCTTT. Its protein product is CASSLRGQSNTEAFF.

J is TRBJ1-1 and V is TRBV6-1; the D gene is possibly TRBD1 (5 bases). The V and J ends lost 7 bases and 7 bases respectively, with 13 bases between them. The V gene's germline CDR1 is MNHNS and CDR2 SASEGT. CDR3 size: 12 residues. CDR3: CASTLGGLEAFF. In nucleotides, the CDR3 is TGTGCCAGCACCTTGGGGGGACTTGAAGCTTTCTTT.

The rearrangement links TRBV18 to TRBJ2-2; D call uncertain. The V gene's germline CDR1 is KGHSH and CDR2 LQKENI. The CDR3 has 17 amino acids. Deletions cut 0 bases from V and 4 bases from J, with 15 bases between. Written as DNA, the CDR3 is TGTGCCAGCTCACCACCGGGCGACCCTCTGATCACCGGGGAGCTGTTTTTT. Amino acids: CASSPPGDPLITGELFF.

The chain has TRBV7-2 and TRBJ2-7; D may be TRBD2 (6 bases). There are 20 residues in the CDR3. CDR1 is SGHTA and CDR2 is FQGNSA in the germline V gene. V lost 0 bases and J 0 bases, leaving 24 bases between the germline ends. CDR3 amino acids: CASSLALGGVGNSYSYEQYF. CDR3 nucleotides: TGTGCCAGCAGCTTAGCTCTTGGAGGGGTGGGAAATTCCTACTCCTACGAGCAGTACTTC.

The rearrangement joins TRBV28 to TRBJ1-3; perhaps TRBD1 as D (5 bases). Germline V gene sequence: CDR1 MDHEN, CDR2 SYDVKM. The ends were cut back, 5 bases at V and 4 bases at J, with 9 bases in the middle. The CDR3 contains 13 residues. Here the CDR3 reads CASSRQGGNTIYF. As DNA, the CDR3 is TGTGCCAGCAGTCGTCAGGGCGGAAACACCATATATTTT.

V is TRBV7-8 and J is TRBJ1-5; 7 bases line up with TRBD1. Germline V CDR1 and CDR2: SGHVS, FQNEAQ. Losses at the gene ends were 5 bases for V and 1 base for J; bases not matched to a gene: 8. This CDR3 comprises 16 residues. As DNA, the CDR3 is TGTGCCAGCAGCCACAGACAGGGAAACAGCAATCAGCCCCAGCATTTT. Protein sequence: CASSHRQGNSNQPQHF.